This is a list of T cell receptor beta chains from one sample in a study of CD8 T cells in Susac syndrome. MiXCR was run by TCRdb on the immunoSEQ multiplex PCR reads, yielding one entry per CDR3 protein. The repertoire holds some 300,000 distinct CDR3 sequences, with around 91% as singletons. The sequenced sample was CD8+ T cells from PBMCs. All receptors derive from a human donor with multiple sclerosis. Each CDR3 is given with its conserved first and last residue. The D gene is left open where the match is weak. Not all rows give a size; the values are once, few, many and, for expanded clones, a class.

clone_size: -; d_call: -; j_call: TRBJ2-7; v_call: TRBV12-3/TRBV12-4; cdr3_nt: TGTGCCAGCAGTTTCCTGGCATCGAGCTACGAGCAGTACTTC; cdr3_aa: CASSFLASSYEQYF
clone_size: -; d_call: -; j_call: TRBJ2-7; v_call: TRBV4-3; cdr3_nt: TGCGCCAGCAGCCAAGACGCCGGGGGTCAGCCGCTCCTAGAGCAGTACTTC; cdr3_aa: CASSQDAGGQPLLEQYF
clone_size: -; d_call: -; j_call: TRBJ2-7; v_call: TRBV30; cdr3_nt: TGTGCCTGGAGCGATAATACCGGGGAGCAGTACTTC; cdr3_aa: CAWSDNTGEQYF
clone_size: -; d_call: -; j_call: TRBJ2-2; v_call: TRBV9; cdr3_nt: TGTGCCAGCAGCTTACCCTTGAGGGGCGGGACCACCGGGGAGCTGTTTTTT; cdr3_aa: CASSLPLRGGTTGELFF
clone_size: -; d_call: TRBD2; j_call: TRBJ2-1; v_call: TRBV28; cdr3_nt: TGTGCCAGCAGTTTTAGCGGGAGTAGTGATGAGCAGTCCTTC; cdr3_aa: CASSFSGSSDEQSF
clone_size: -; d_call: TRBD1; j_call: TRBJ2-7; v_call: TRBV28; cdr3_nt: TGTGCCAGCAGAGAACCGGGACAGGGCCCCTACGAGCAGTACTTC; cdr3_aa: CASREPGQGPYEQYF
clone_size: -; d_call: TRBD1; j_call: TRBJ2-3; v_call: TRBV15; cdr3_nt: TGTGCCACCAGCAGAGATGGGGGCAGGGGGCATCAGGATACGCAGTATTTT; cdr3_aa: CATSRDGGRGHQDTQYF
clone_size: -; d_call: -; j_call: TRBJ2-3; v_call: TRBV5-1; cdr3_nt: TGCGCCAGCAGCGCCGGGACCGTTATACGCCCAGATACGCAGTATTTT; cdr3_aa: CASSAGTVIRPDTQYF
clone_size: -; d_call: -; j_call: TRBJ2-5; v_call: TRBV6-2/TRBV6-3; cdr3_nt: TGTGCCAGCAGTTACCAAGACAGAGAGACCCAGTACTTC; cdr3_aa: CASSYQDRETQYF
clone_size: few; d_call: TRBD2; j_call: TRBJ2-1; v_call: TRBV27; cdr3_nt: TGTGCCAGCAGTTCCCGGACTAGCGGGAGCAATGAGCAGTTCTTC; cdr3_aa: CASSSRTSGSNEQFF
clone_size: few; d_call: TRBD1; j_call: TRBJ1-1; v_call: TRBV6-1; cdr3_nt: TGTGCCAGCAGTGAGGACAGGGGGAGGATGAACACTGAAGCTTTCTTT; cdr3_aa: CASSEDRGRMNTEAFF
clone_size: -; d_call: TRBD2; j_call: TRBJ2-6; v_call: TRBV20-1; cdr3_nt: TGCAGTGCCCAACTCCCGCTTGGGGGAGGGCCAGGTGGGGCCAACGTCCTGACTTTC; cdr3_aa: CSAQLPLGGGPGGANVLTF
clone_size: -; d_call: TRBD1; j_call: TRBJ2-1; v_call: TRBV28; cdr3_nt: TGTGCCAGCAGTTTCGGACAGGGGGATACGGATGAGCAGTTCTTC; cdr3_aa: CASSFGQGDTDEQFF
clone_size: -; d_call: -; j_call: TRBJ2-5; v_call: TRBV4-2; cdr3_nt: TGTGCCAGCAGCCAAGGGAGGGGGTGGAACCAGTACTTC; cdr3_aa: CASSQGRGWNQYF
clone_size: -; d_call: -; j_call: TRBJ1-1; v_call: TRBV29-1; cdr3_nt: TGCAGCGTTGAGGACCGACAGGAGAACACTGAAGCTTTCTTT; cdr3_aa: CSVEDRQENTEAFF
clone_size: -; d_call: -; j_call: TRBJ2-3; v_call: TRBV4-1; cdr3_nt: TGCGCCAGCAGCCAAGGTGGGACGACAGATACGCAGTATTTT; cdr3_aa: CASSQGGTTDTQYF
clone_size: -; d_call: TRBD1; j_call: TRBJ1-1; v_call: TRBV6-6; cdr3_nt: TGTGCCAGCAGTTACTCCGGCAGGGGGGGCACTGAAGCTTTCTTT; cdr3_aa: CASSYSGRGGTEAFF
clone_size: -; d_call: -; j_call: TRBJ2-7; v_call: TRBV20-1; cdr3_nt: TGCAGTGCTAGAGGTGGGAACAGTGGACTCACCTACGAGCAGTACTTC; cdr3_aa: CSARGGNSGLTYEQYF
clone_size: -; d_call: -; j_call: TRBJ1-4; v_call: TRBV20-1; cdr3_nt: TGCAGTGCTAGAGATCGCTCTAATGAAAAACTGTTTTTT; cdr3_aa: CSARDRSNEKLFF
clone_size: -; d_call: -; j_call: TRBJ2-3; v_call: TRBV29-1; cdr3_nt: TGCAGCGGGGGCCTCCCCACAGATACGCAGTATTTT; cdr3_aa: CSGGLPTDTQYF
clone_size: -; d_call: TRBD1; j_call: TRBJ2-1; v_call: TRBV29-1; cdr3_nt: TGCAGCGTTGAAGGGCCGGGACAGTACAATGAGCAGTTCTTC; cdr3_aa: CSVEGPGQYNEQFF
clone_size: -; d_call: TRBD2; j_call: TRBJ2-5; v_call: TRBV4-1; cdr3_nt: TGCGCCAGCAGCCAAGTGGCTAGCGGGGGGGCCGTGGAGACCCAGTACTTC; cdr3_aa: CASSQVASGGAVETQYF
clone_size: -; d_call: TRBD1; j_call: TRBJ1-2; v_call: TRBV9; cdr3_nt: TGTGCCAGCAGCGTAGAAGGACAGGGATTCTATGGCTACACCTTC; cdr3_aa: CASSVEGQGFYGYTF
clone_size: -; d_call: TRBD2; j_call: TRBJ2-3; v_call: TRBV29-1; cdr3_nt: TGCAGCGTTGTAGCGGGAGCCACAGATACGCAGTATTTT; cdr3_aa: CSVVAGATDTQYF
clone_size: -; d_call: -; j_call: TRBJ2-2; v_call: TRBV7-8; cdr3_nt: TGTGCCAGCAGCCCACCTACTTGGGAACCCCTGGGCGGGGAGCTGTTTTTT; cdr3_aa: CASSPPTWEPLGGELFF
clone_size: few; d_call: -; j_call: TRBJ2-7; v_call: TRBV4-2; cdr3_nt: TGTGCCAGCAGCCACGACAGGTACGAGCAGTACTTC; cdr3_aa: CASSHDRYEQYF
clone_size: -; d_call: -; j_call: TRBJ1-2; v_call: TRBV20-1; cdr3_nt: TGCAGCCACCTCGCAGGGCAAGCTAACTATGGCTACACCTTC; cdr3_aa: CSHLAGQANYGYTF
clone_size: -; d_call: -; j_call: TRBJ2-2; v_call: TRBV7-9; cdr3_nt: TGTGCCAGCAGCCCCTCCTCCGGGATTGACACCGGGGAGCTGTTTTTT; cdr3_aa: CASSPSSGIDTGELFF
clone_size: -; d_call: -; j_call: TRBJ1-6; v_call: TRBV6-5; cdr3_nt: TGTGCCAGCAGTTACCCAGACAGGACAGTGAGAGGGAATTCACCCCTCCACTTT; cdr3_aa: CASSYPDRTVRGNSPLHF
clone_size: -; d_call: -; j_call: TRBJ2-7; v_call: TRBV3-1; cdr3_nt: TGTGCCAGCAGCCTAAAACCGGGACATCAGTACTTC; cdr3_aa: CASSLKPGHQYF
clone_size: once; d_call: -; j_call: TRBJ2-7; v_call: TRBV5-4; cdr3_nt: TGTGCCAGCAGCTTGGGACAGGCTGTCAGCTACGAGCAGTACTTC; cdr3_aa: CASSLGQAVSYEQYF
clone_size: -; d_call: TRBD2; j_call: TRBJ2-3; v_call: TRBV30; cdr3_nt: TGTGCCTCGCTTAGTAGCGGGAATGGGAATACGCAGTATTTT; cdr3_aa: CASLSSGNGNTQYF
clone_size: -; d_call: TRBD2; j_call: TRBJ2-1; v_call: TRBV7-3; cdr3_nt: TGTGCCAGCAGCTTAACTCCCCTTCGGGTAGCGGGGGAATGGGCAAATGAGCAGTTCTTC; cdr3_aa: CASSLTPLRVAGEWANEQFF
clone_size: -; d_call: -; j_call: TRBJ1-5; v_call: TRBV6-2/TRBV6-3; cdr3_nt: TGTGCCAGCACTCCCCCGGGGGCTAATCAGCCCCAGCATTTT; cdr3_aa: CASTPPGANQPQHF
clone_size: -; d_call: -; j_call: TRBJ2-5; v_call: TRBV7-8; cdr3_nt: TGTGCCAGCAGCCGCGTCCCGACAGGCCAAGAGACCCAGTACTTC; cdr3_aa: CASSRVPTGQETQYF